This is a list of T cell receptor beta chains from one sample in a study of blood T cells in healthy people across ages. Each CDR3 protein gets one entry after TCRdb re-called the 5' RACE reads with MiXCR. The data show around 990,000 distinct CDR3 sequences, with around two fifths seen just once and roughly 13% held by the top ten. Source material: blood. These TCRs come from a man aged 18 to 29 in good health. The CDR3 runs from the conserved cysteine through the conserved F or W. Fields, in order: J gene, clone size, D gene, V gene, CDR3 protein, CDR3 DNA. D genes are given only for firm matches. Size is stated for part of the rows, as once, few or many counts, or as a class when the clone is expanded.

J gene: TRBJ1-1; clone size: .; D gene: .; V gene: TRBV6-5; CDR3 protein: CASSYWDRGSTEAFF; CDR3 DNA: TGTGCCAGCAGTTACTGGGACCGAGGGTCCACTGAAGCTTTCTTT
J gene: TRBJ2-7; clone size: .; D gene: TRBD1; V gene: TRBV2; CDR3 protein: CASRDDRGPYEQYF; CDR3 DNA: TGTGCCAGCAGGGACGACAGGGGCCCCTACGAGCAGTACTTC
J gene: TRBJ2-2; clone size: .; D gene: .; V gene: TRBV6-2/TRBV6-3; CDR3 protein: CASLLSPGELFF; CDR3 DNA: TGTGCCAGCCTACTCTCCCCCGGGGAGCTGTTTTTT
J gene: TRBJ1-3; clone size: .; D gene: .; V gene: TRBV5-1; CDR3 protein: CASSSTQRSSGNTIYF; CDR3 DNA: TGCGCCAGCAGCTCGACCCAACGGAGCTCTGGAAACACCATATATTTT
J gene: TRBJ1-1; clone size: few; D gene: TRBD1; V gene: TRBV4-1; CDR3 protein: CASSLGQGAPEAFF; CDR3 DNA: TGCGCCAGCAGCCTGGGCCAGGGGGCACCTGAAGCTTTCTTT
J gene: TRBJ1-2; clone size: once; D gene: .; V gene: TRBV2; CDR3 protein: CARGGGDGYTF; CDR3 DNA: TGTGCCAGAGGGGGGGGCGATGGCTACACCTTC
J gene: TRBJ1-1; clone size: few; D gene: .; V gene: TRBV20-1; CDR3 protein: CSALVLNTEAFF; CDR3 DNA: TGCAGTGCTCTGGTATTGAACACTGAAGCTTTCTTT
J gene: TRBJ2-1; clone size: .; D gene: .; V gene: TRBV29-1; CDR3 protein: CSVDGLWKSSYNGQFF; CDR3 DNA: TGCAGCGTCGATGGACTGTGGAAAAGCTCCTACAATGGGCAGTTCTTC
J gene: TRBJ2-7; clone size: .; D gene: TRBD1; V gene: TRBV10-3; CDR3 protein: CAIVATGGSYNEQYF; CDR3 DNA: TGTGCCATCGTCGCAACAGGGGGTTCCTACAATGAGCAGTACTTC
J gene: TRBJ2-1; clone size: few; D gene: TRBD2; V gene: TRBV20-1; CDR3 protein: CSARSPGTSGGSSYNEQFF; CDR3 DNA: TGCAGTGCCAGATCTCCCGGGACTAGCGGGGGAAGCTCCTACAATGAGCAGTTCTTC
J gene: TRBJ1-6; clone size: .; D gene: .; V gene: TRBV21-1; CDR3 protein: CASLKEGGSSPLHF; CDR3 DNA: TGTGCCAGCCTTAAGGAAGGGGGGAGTTCACCCCTCCACTTT
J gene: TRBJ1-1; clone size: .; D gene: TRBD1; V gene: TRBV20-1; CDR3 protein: CSARRQGPLKEAFF; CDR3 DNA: TGCAGTGCTAGAAGACAGGGGCCCCTGAAGGAGGCTTTCTTT
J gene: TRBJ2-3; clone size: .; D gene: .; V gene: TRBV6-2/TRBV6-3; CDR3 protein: CASSYQIAESTDTQYF; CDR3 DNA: TGTGCCAGCAGTTACCAAATAGCGGAAAGCACAGATACGCAGTATTTT
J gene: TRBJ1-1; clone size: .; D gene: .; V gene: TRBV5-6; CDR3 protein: CASSFDRDSNTEAFF; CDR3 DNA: TGTGCCAGCAGCTTTGACCGTGACAGCAACACTGAGGCTTTCTTT
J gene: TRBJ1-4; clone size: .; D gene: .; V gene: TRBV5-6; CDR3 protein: CASSLGQGTLGGAKLFF; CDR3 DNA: TGTGCCAGCAGCTTGGGTCAGGGGACTTTAGGCGGTGCAAAACTGTTTTTT
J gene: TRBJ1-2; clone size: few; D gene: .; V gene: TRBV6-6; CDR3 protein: CASSYPGQHYGYTF; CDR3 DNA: TGTGCCAGCAGTTACCCCGGACAGCACTATGGCTACACCTTC
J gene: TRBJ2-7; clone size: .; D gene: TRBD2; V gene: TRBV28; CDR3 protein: CASSLGPYSGAYEQYF; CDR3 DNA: TGTGCCAGCAGTTTAGGACCGTACAGCGGGGCGTACGAGCAGTACTTC
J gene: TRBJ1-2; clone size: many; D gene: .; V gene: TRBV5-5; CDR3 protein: CASSLEAGNYGYTF; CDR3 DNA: TGTGCCAGCAGCTTAGAAGCGGGGAACTATGGCTACACCTTC
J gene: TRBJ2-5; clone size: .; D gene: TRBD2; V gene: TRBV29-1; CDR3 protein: CSVVPPFSGGADEQYF; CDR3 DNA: TGCAGCGTTGTTCCCCCCTTTAGCGGGGGGGCGGATGAGCAGTACTTC
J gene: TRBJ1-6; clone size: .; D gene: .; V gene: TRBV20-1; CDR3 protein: CSARDPRQSNNSPLHF; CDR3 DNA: TGCAGTGCTAGAGATCCTCGCCAGTCCAATAATTCACCCCTCCACTTT
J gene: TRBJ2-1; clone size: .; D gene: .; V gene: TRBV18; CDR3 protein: CASSPREQQFF; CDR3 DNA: TGTGCCAGCTCACCGCGCGAGCAGCAGTTCTTC
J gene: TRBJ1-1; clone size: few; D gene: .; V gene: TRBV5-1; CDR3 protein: CASSLRQSINTEAFF; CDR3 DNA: TGCGCCAGCAGCTTGAGACAGAGTATTAACACTGAAGCTTTCTTT
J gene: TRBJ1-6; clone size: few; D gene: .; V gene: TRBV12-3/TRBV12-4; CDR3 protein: CASSQTGHSEFLHF; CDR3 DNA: TGTGCCAGCAGCCAAACGGGACATAGTGAATTCCTCCACTTT
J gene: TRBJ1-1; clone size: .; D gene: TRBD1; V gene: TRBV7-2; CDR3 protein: CASSITGTERVNTEAFF; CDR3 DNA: TGTGCCAGCAGCATTACCGGGACAGAGCGGGTGAACACTGAAGCTTTCTTT
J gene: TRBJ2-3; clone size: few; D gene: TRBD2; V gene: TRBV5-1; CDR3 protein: CASSSGLPDTDTQYF; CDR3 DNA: TGCGCCAGCAGTTCGGGACTACCAGACACAGATACGCAGTATTTT
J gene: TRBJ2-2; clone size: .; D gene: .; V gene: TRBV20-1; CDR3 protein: CSAPTVNTGELFF; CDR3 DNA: TGCAGTGCTCCGACTGTAAACACCGGGGAGCTGTTTTTT
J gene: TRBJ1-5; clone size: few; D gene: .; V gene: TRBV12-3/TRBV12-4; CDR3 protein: CASTGGQPQHF; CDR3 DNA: TGTGCCAGCACCGGGGGTCAGCCCCAGCATTTT
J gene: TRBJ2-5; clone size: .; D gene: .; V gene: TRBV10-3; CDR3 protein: CAISEVRQETQYF; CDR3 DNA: TGTGCCATCAGTGAAGTACGCCAAGAGACCCAGTACTTC
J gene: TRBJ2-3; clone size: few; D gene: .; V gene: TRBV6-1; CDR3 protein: CASSPQRGATSTDTQYF; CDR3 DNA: TGTGCCAGCAGTCCCCAGCGTGGTGCCACCAGCACAGATACGCAGTATTTT
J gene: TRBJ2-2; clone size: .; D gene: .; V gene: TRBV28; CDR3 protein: CATSRGSDTGELFF; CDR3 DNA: TGTGCCACGTCACGGGGATCGGACACCGGGGAGCTGTTTTTT
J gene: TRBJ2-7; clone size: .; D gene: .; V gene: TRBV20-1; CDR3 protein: CSARDLSGLYEQYF; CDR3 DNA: TGCAGTGCTAGAGACCTTAGCGGACTCTACGAGCAGTACTTC
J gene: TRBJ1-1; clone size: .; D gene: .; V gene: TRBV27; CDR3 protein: CASSPDHTTEAFF; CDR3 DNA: TGTGCCAGCAGCCCAGACCATACGACTGAAGCTTTCTTT
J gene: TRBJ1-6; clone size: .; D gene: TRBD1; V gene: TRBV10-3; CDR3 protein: CAIRGNTGGANGSPLHF; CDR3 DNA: TGTGCCATCCGTGGAAATACAGGGGGCGCAAATGGATCACCCCTCCACTTT
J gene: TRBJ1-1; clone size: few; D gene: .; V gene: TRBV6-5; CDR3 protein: CASSFLAGSAQAFF; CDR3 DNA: TGTGCCAGCAGTTTCCTGGCAGGGAGCGCCCAAGCTTTCTTT
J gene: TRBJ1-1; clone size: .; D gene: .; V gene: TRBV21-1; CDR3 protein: CASSKREGPMNTEAFF; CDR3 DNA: TGTGCCAGCAGCAAAAGAGAGGGACCCATGAACACTGAAGCTTTCTTT
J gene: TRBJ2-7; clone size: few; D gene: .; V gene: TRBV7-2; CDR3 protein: CASSLEGVGSYEQYF; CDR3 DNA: TGTGCCAGCAGCCTCGAGGGTGTAGGCTCCTACGAGCAGTACTTC
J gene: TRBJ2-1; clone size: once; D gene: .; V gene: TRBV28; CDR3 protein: CASTGGRGYNEQFF; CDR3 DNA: TGTGCCAGCACCGGGGGGCGAGGGTACAATGAGCAGTTCTTC
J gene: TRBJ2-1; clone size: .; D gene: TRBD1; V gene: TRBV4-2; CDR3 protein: CASSQGRTGNNEQFF; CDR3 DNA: TGTGCCAGCAGCCAAGGTCGGACAGGGAACAATGAGCAGTTCTTC
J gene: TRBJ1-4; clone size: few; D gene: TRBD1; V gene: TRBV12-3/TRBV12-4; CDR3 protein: CASSFDGQDNEKLFF; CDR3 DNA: TGTGCCAGCAGTTTTGATGGACAGGATAATGAAAAACTGTTTTTT
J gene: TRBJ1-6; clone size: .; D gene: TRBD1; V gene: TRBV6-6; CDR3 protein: CAGKDRGQSNSPLHF; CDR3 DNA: TGTGCAGGAAAAGACAGGGGACAATCTAATTCACCCCTCCACTTT
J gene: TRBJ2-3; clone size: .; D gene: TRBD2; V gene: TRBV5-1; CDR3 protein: CASSLGGLAGQDTQYF; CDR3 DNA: TGCGCCAGCAGCTTGGGGGGACTAGCGGGCCAGGATACGCAGTATTTT
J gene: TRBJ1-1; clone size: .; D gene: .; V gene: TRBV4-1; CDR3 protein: CASSQPPGSNTEAFF; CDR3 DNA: TGCGCCAGCAGCCAACCCCCAGGGTCGAACACTGAAGCTTTCTTT
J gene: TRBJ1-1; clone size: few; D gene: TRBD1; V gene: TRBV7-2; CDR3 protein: CASSPSWRDRVFSLFEAFF; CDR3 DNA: TGTGCCAGCAGCCCATCATGGCGGGACAGGGTCTTTTCTTTATTCGAAGCTTTCTTT
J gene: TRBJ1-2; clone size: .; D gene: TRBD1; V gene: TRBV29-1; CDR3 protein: CSAAIGQGLGGYTF; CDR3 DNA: TGCAGCGCTGCCATTGGACAGGGCCTGGGTGGCTACACCTTC
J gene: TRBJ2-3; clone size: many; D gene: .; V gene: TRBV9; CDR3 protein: CASSVSDTGTQYF; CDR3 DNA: TGTGCCAGCAGCGTATCCGACACAGGGACGCAGTATTTT
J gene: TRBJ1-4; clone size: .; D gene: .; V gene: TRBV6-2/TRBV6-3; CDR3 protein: CASSYSVAATTTNEKLFF; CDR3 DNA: TGTGCCAGCAGTTACTCCGTGGCAGCAACAACAACTAATGAAAAACTGTTTTTT
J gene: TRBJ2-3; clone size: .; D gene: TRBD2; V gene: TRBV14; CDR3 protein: CASKLAASTDTQYF; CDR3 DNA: TGTGCCAGTAAACTAGCGGCAAGCACAGATACGCAGTATTTT
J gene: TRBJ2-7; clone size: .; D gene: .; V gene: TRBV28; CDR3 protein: CASNPLSGEQYF; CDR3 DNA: TGTGCCAGCAATCCCCTCAGTGGGGAGCAGTACTTC